This TCR beta chain was sequenced for a study of cytomegalovirus exposure and HLA in healthy donors. General observations from the study: Analysis was carried out at a later point, and it linked a missense DCLRE1C variant to TCR beta V- and J-gene trimming. In vitro, three CMV-associated chains proved specific for CMV antigens.

To note about this clone: Its antigen is not identified.

The CDR3 has 14 amino acids. V was cut by 5 bases and J by 8 bases, with 15 bases left in between. The germline V gene encodes CDR1 MNHEY and CDR2 SMNVEV (reference sequence). Primers included in the PCR were 60 Vbeta and 13 Jbeta primers. TCRdb's table, derived via immunoSEQ multiplex PCR, lists solely in-frame clones and lacks some. The table includes about 91,000 clones, around 90% detected once. This chain uses TRBV27 with TRBJ1-4; the D gene is possibly TRBD1 (6 bases). This TCR was recovered from a man aged 18 to 35 in good health and CMV-seronegative. Sample: PBMCs. The CDR3 nucleotides are TGTGCCAGCAGTCCCCGGACAGTTGGCGAAAAACTGTTTTTT. This translates into CASSPRTVGEKLFF.